Shown below are 32 T cell receptor beta chains from a single sample sequenced in a study of shared clonotypes between healthy human individuals. Using immunoSEQ multiplex PCR, the repertoire was profiled, and TCRdb retains in-frame clones only, with some absent. The sample yields over a million clones, roughly 75% seen once. The specimen was memory CD4+ T cells sorted from blood. Subset reported: CD45RA-negative fraction. The receptor source for this set is a man aged 18 to 30 in good health.

The chain has TRBV27 and TRBJ2-3; the match to TRBD2 covers 10 bases. The CDR3 has 16 residues. From germline, CDR1 is MNHEY and CDR2 SMNVEV (reference sequence). Trimming cost V 3 bases and J 4 bases; bases outside gene matches: 7. The CDR3 loop is CASSFRASGRPDTQYF. Written as DNA, the CDR3 is TGTGCCAGCAGTTTTCGGGCTAGCGGGAGACCAGATACGCAGTATTTT.

With respect to this clone: A junction end diverges from the germline sequence, so it may reflect a read error. The chain recombines TRBV7-7 with TRBJ2-2; TRBD1 aligns across 8 bases. The CDR3 consists of 14 residues. From germline, CDR1 is SSHAT and CDR2 FNYEAQ (reference sequence). CDR3 in amino acids: CASSYRGETGELFF. CDR3 coding DNA: TGTGCTAGCAGTTACAGGGGGGAAACCGGGGAGCTGTTTTTT.

The genes are TRBV7-2 and TRBJ2-3, with 8 bases fitting TRBD2. Germline CDR1 reads SGHTA; CDR2 reads FQGNSA. This CDR3 region has 15 residues. V lost 2 bases to trimming and J lost 3 bases; unmatched junction nucleotides: 4. The CDR3 bases are TGTGCCAGCAGCTTAAATCCGGGGGGGACAGATACGCAGTATTTT. The encoded protein is CASSLNPGGTDTQYF.

The chain couples TRBV7-2 to TRBJ2-7; TRBD2 matches 9 bases. V shed 3 bases, J shed 2 bases, and the junction held 2 bases outside the gene matches. Looked up from germline, CDR1 is SGHTA and CDR2 is FQGNSA. The CDR3 contains 14 residues. The CDR3 DNA is TGTGCCAGCAGCTTGGGCGGGGGGGCCTACGAGCAGTACTTC. Its protein product is CASSLGGGAYEQYF. Full variable domain (remainder filled in from reference TRBV7-2 and TRBJ2-7): GAGVSQSPSNKVTEKGKDVELRCDPISGHTALYWYRQSLGQGLEFLIYFQGNSAPDKSGLPSDRFSAERTGGSVSTLTIQRTQQEDSAVYLCASSLGGGAYEQYFGPGTRLTVT.

The chain uses TRBV28 and TRBJ1-1, with D unclear. CDR3 length: 17 amino acids. Trimming left V 4 bases short and J 0 bases short, with 18 bases between. Germline CDR1 is MDHEN and CDR2 is SYDVKM. CDR3 nucleotides: TGTGCCAGCAGTTCCCGAACAGATGCTAACCTGAACACTGAAGCTTTCTTT. Translated: CASSSRTDANLNTEAFF.

The chain recombines TRBV18 with TRBJ2-7; 12 bases agree with TRBD1. Trimming removed 1 base from V and 5 bases from J; junction bases left unmatched: 6. CDR3 size: 16 residues. CDR1 is KGHSH and CDR2 is LQKENI in the germline V gene. The CDR3 region is CASSPLSGTGGDEQYF. DNA for the CDR3: TGTGCCAGCTCACCACTATCCGGGACAGGGGGCGACGAGCAGTACTTC. Full variable domain (rest looked up from reference TRBV18 and TRBJ2-7): NAGVMQNPRHLVRRRGQEARLRCSPMKGHSHVYWYRQLPEEGLKFMVYLQKENIIDESGMPKERFSAEFPKEGPSILRIQQVVRGDSAAYFCASSPLSGTGGDEQYFGPGTRLTVT.

This chain connects TRBV18 to TRBJ1-3; 7 bases agree with TRBD1. Germline V gives CDR1 KGHSH, CDR2 LQKENI. V gave up 3 bases and J gave up 3 bases; unmatched junction bases: 5. The CDR3 spans 15 residues. Written as DNA, the CDR3 is TGTGCCAGCTCACCGAATGACAGGGATGGAAACACCATATATTTT. Translated: CASSPNDRDGNTIYF.

CDR3 in DNA: TGTGCCTGGAGTGTTGGGTGGCATGGCTACACCTTC. Translation gives CAWSVGWHGYTF. The gene calls are TRBV30 and TRBJ1-2; the D is unclear. The CDR3 is 12 residues long. Germline CDR1 is GTSNPN and CDR2 is SVGIG (reference sequence). The V and J ends lost 0 bases and 6 bases respectively, with 8 bases between them.

This CDR3 reads CASSPRPFVNTGELFF. CDR3 nucleotides: TGTGCCAGCAGCCCCCGCCCGTTTGTGAACACCGGGGAGCTGTTTTTT. The chain couples TRBV7-8 to TRBJ2-2; D unresolved. CDR1 and CDR2 (germline): SGHVS, FQNEAQ. The V and J ends lost 5 bases and 1 base respectively, with 14 bases between them. This CDR3 spans 16 amino acids.

This clone is a singleton in its sample. CDR3 protein: CASSQDLARGSEKLFF. DNA of the CDR3: TGCGCCAGCAGCCAAGATCTGGCCAGGGGAAGCGAAAAACTGTTTTTT. The chain uses TRBV4-1 and TRBJ1-4; weak D call: TRBD1 (6 bases). The V and J ends lost 0 bases and 8 bases respectively, with 16 bases between them. CDR1 and CDR2 from the germline V gene are MGHRA and YSYEKL. CDR3 length: 16 amino acids.

CDR3 nucleotides: TGTGCCAGTAGCGACAACGGGGACTACGAGCAGTACTTC. It encodes CASSDNGDYEQYF. The chain uses TRBV19 and TRBJ2-7; D might be TRBD2 (5 bases). V lost 6 bases to trimming and J lost 3 bases, with 12 bases between them. From germline, CDR1 is LNHDA and CDR2 SQIVND (reference sequence). CDR3 length: 13 residues. Full variable domain (rest looked up from reference TRBV19 and TRBJ2-7): DGGITQSPKYLFRKEGQNVTLSCEQNLNHDAMYWYRQDPGQGLRLIYYSQIVNDFQKGDIAEGYSVSREKKESFPLTVTSAQKNPTAFYLCASSDNGDYEQYFGPGTRLTVT.

The chain links TRBV19 to TRBJ1-6; no firm D call. Germline V gene data show CDR1 as LNHDA and CDR2 as SQIVND (reference sequence). The V end was cut by 6 bases, the J end by 4 bases, with 7 bases between. This CDR3 region has 13 residues. DNA of the CDR3: TGTGCCAGTAGGGACCTGTATAATTCACCCCTCCACTTT. It yields the protein CASRDLYNSPLHF. The whole variable domain, remainder taken from reference TRBV19 and TRBJ1-6, is DGGITQSPKYLFRKEGQNVTLSCEQNLNHDAMYWYRQDPGQGLRLIYYSQIVNDFQKGDIAEGYSVSREKKESFPLTVTSAQKNPTAFYLCASRDLYNSPLHFGNGTRLTVT.

This chain connects TRBV27 to TRBJ2-5; D perhaps matches TRBD2 (5 bases). Trimming took 3 bases from V and 1 from J, leaving 6 bases between them. This CDR3 is built from 13 residues. Germline CDR1 and CDR2: MNHEY and SMNVEV (reference sequence). DNA of the CDR3: TGTGCCAGCAGTTTCGCGGGCCAAGAGACCCAGTACTTC. Translating it yields CASSFAGQETQYF.

Only a few counts were recorded for this clone. The gene calls are TRBV6-1 and TRBJ1-6, with a tentative D call TRBD1 (5 bases). V was pared by 6 bases and J by 9 bases, with 9 bases between. CDR3 length: 12 residues. Germline V lookup: CDR1 MNHNS, CDR2 SASEGT. CDR3 residues: CASRQGGSPLHF. The DNA for the CDR3 is TGTGCCAGCAGGCAGGGTGGTTCACCCCTCCACTTT.

The genes are TRBV4-2 and TRBJ2-2; perhaps TRBD2 as D (5 bases). Germline loops: CDR1 LGHNA, CDR2 YNFKEQ. Trimming removed 3 bases at V and 1 base at J, with 9 bases between. The CDR3 has 15 amino acids. The CDR3 DNA is TGTGCCAGCAGCCAGGGGAGCGGGAACACCGGGGAGCTGTTTTTT. It specifies CASSQGSGNTGELFF.

The V call is TRBV7-2, the J call TRBJ2-7; no firm D call. The germline V and J ends were trimmed by 4 bases and 3 bases, with 7 bases remaining between them. The CDR3 contains 12 residues. CDR1 is SGHTA, CDR2 FQGNSA, per germline. The chain's CDR3 is CASSSLNYEQYF. The CDR3 nucleotides are TGTGCCAGCAGCTCCTTAAACTACGAGCAGTACTTC.

The chain employs TRBV28 and TRBJ2-7; D is possibly TRBD1 or TRBD2 (5 bases each). Looked up from germline, CDR1 is MDHEN and CDR2 is SYDVKM. Trimming removed 5 bases at V and 5 bases at J, with 19 bases between. This CDR3 is built from 15 residues. CDR3 nucleotide sequence: TGTGCCAGCAGTATCTTCAGGGTAACGGAGGACGAGCAGTACTTC. Its protein product is CASSIFRVTEDEQYF.

The chain joins TRBV28 to TRBJ2-3; D unclear. CDR1 is MDHEN, CDR2 SYDVKM, per germline. The V end was cut by 0 bases, the J end by 1 base, with 11 bases between. This CDR3 region has 16 residues. The CDR3, as DNA: TGTGCCAGCAGTTTATGGCATAACCTCGGCACAGATACGCAGTATTTT. As protein: CASSLWHNLGTDTQYF. Variable domain in full (rest from reference TRBV28 and TRBJ2-3): DVKVTQSSRYLVKRTGEKVFLECVQDMDHENMFWYRQDPGLGLRLIYFSYDVKMKEKGDIPEGYSVSREKKERFSLILESASTNQTSMYLCASSLWHNLGTDTQYFGPGTRLTVL.

The chain combines TRBV19 with TRBJ1-5; D uncertain. V dropped 3 bases and J dropped 11 bases, with 17 bases sitting between them. CDR1 and CDR2 (germline): LNHDA, SQIVND (reference sequence). The length of the CDR3 is 14 residues. CDR3: CASSMLPPGIAQHF. CDR3 sequence (DNA): TGTGCCAGTAGTATGCTGCCACCCGGGATAGCCCAGCATTTT.

This chain links TRBV7-8 with TRBJ1-2, with 11 bases fitting TRBD1. The CDR3 has 17 amino acids. Trimming at V came to 5 bases and at J to 0 bases, leaving 8 bases not matched to a gene. Germline CDR1 is SGHVS and CDR2 is FQNEAQ. CDR3 sequence reads: CASSQGQGAQANYGYTF. For the CDR3, the DNA is TGTGCCAGCAGCCAAGGACAGGGGGCTCAAGCTAACTATGGCTACACCTTC.

This chain joins TRBV18 and TRBJ1-5; maybe TRBD1 (5 bases). From germline, CDR1 is KGHSH and CDR2 LQKENI. The CDR3 length is 15 residues. V was clipped by 0 bases and J by 1 base, with 7 bases between them. CDR3 loop: CASSPPQVSNQPQHF. The CDR3 DNA sequence: TGTGCCAGCTCACCACCACAGGTGAGCAATCAGCCCCAGCATTTT.

The chain employs TRBV11-2 and TRBJ2-1; 8 bases align to TRBD2. From germline, CDR1 is SGHAT and CDR2 FQNNGV. After removal of 5 bases from V and 9 bases from J, the junction contained 6 bases not matched to a gene. This CDR3 has 13 amino acids. The CDR3 DNA follows: TGTGCCAGCAGCGGACGAGCGGGAGCTGAGCAGTTCTTC. It encodes CASSGRAGAEQFF.

This chain links TRBV6-6 with TRBJ2-7; no clear D. Germline V gene lookup returns CDR1 MNHNY and CDR2 SVGAGI (reference sequence). This CDR3 spans 16 amino acids. Trimming removed 0 bases from V and 0 bases from J, with 12 bases in between. The CDR3: CASSYSSAKGSYEQYF. For the CDR3, the DNA is TGTGCCAGCAGTTACTCGAGTGCCAAGGGCTCCTACGAGCAGTACTTC.

The rearrangement links TRBV19 to TRBJ2-2; D is tentatively TRBD1 or TRBD2 (5 bases each). CDR1 and CDR2 from the germline V gene are LNHDA and SQIVND (reference sequence). The ends were cut back, 6 bases at V and 1 base at J, with 18 bases in the middle. This CDR3 is 17 amino acids long. The CDR3, as DNA: TGTGCCAGTAGGGGGGATCGGGGAGTAGTGAACACCGGGGAGCTGTTTTTT. Its translation: CASRGDRGVVNTGELFF.

This chain connects TRBV11-3 to TRBJ1-1; 7 bases are shared with TRBD1. Trimming took 2 bases from V and 5 from J; bases not matched to a gene: 8. Germline V gene lookup returns CDR1 SGHNT and CDR2 YENEEA. The length of the CDR3 is 15 residues. The CDR3 nucleotides are TGTGCCAGCAGCTTATACAGGGGTAGCGGGACTGAAGCTTTCTTT. This translates into CASSLYRGSGTEAFF.

In this sample, this clone turned up once. V usage is TRBV6-1 and J usage is TRBJ1-1; D remains unclear. Trimming took off 3 bases at V and 4 bases at J, with 9 bases between the two ends. The CDR3 extends over 13 amino acids. CDR1 MNHNS and CDR2 SASEGT come from the germline V gene. The CDR3 bases are TGTGCCAGCAGTGACCCGGTGGGCACTGAAGCTTTCTTT. Protein: CASSDPVGTEAFF.

The J gene is TRBJ2-7, the V gene TRBV11-2; 9 bases map to TRBD1. The CDR3 is 14 residues long. In germline, CDR1 is SGHAT, CDR2 FQNNGV. Trimming cost V 4 bases and J 1 base; bases outside gene matches: 2. CDR3: CASSWGQGSYEQYF. CDR3 DNA sequence: TGTGCCAGCAGCTGGGGACAGGGTTCCTACGAGCAGTACTTC.

This chain uses TRBV2 with TRBJ1-5; D not resolved. The CDR3 is 12 amino acids. Germline V CDR1 and CDR2: SNHLY, FYNNEI. Trimming took off 5 bases at V and 8 bases at J, with 10 bases between the two ends. CDR3 nucleotides: TGTGCCAGCAGTTACGGACCGGAGCCCCAGCATTTT. Translation gives CASSYGPEPQHF.

The chain couples TRBV6-5 to TRBJ2-6; D gene unclear. Germline V gene data show CDR1 as MNHEY and CDR2 as SVGAGI. This CDR3 region has 13 residues. With 11 bases removed from V and 1 base from J, the gap between germline ends came to 9 bases. The CDR3 region has the DNA TGTGCCGCCCGTTATTCTGGGGCCAACGTCCTGACTTTC. Protein: CAARYSGANVLTF.

CDR3 bases: TGTGCCATATCCCCGGACCGAACGTACGAGCAGTACTTC. Amino acid sequence: CAISPDRTYEQYF. The rearrangement uses TRBV10-3 and TRBJ2-5; D not certain. The DNA end is more similar to TRBJ2-7, so the J call may be wrong. Germline CDR1 ENHRY, CDR2 SYGVKD. The length of the CDR3 is 13 residues.

This clone was detected only a few times. Other DNA sequences in the same sample also yield this CDR3. V gene TRBV18 combines with J gene TRBJ1-2; D is unclear. Germline CDR1 KGHSH, CDR2 LQKENI. V was cut by 3 bases and J by 2 bases, with 7 bases left in between. The CDR3 contains 13 residues. CDR3 region: CASSPDWNYGYTF. In DNA form, the CDR3 reads TGTGCCAGCTCACCCGACTGGAACTATGGCTACACCTTC.

The J gene is TRBJ1-1, the V gene TRBV6-5, with D possibly TRBD1 on 6 matching bases. Germline V gene lookup returns CDR1 MNHEY and CDR2 SVGAGI. Trimming cost V 9 bases and J 4 bases, with 15 bases left between them. The CDR3 covers 13 residues. CDR3 DNA: TGTGCCAGTAAAAGGTCGGGGGCCACTGAAGCTTTCTTT. Residues: CASKRSGATEAFF.